The 25 T cell receptor beta chains below were found in one sample sequenced in a study of T cell responses to AZD1222 COVID-19 vaccine. Repertoires were generated with immunoSEQ multiplex PCR, while TCRdb's copy carries only in-frame clones and drops some. The sample yields 80,000 to 90,000 clones, 90% seen once. The specimen comprised peripheral blood, sampled on day 0 of AZD1222 vaccination. The receptors here all came from an adult in good health.

The CDR3 coding sequence is TGTGCCAGCAGAGCCAGGGACGGGAACACTGAAGCTTTCTTT. Protein product: CASRARDGNTEAFF. The V gene is TRBV2, the J gene TRBJ1-1; possibly TRBD1 for D (5 bases). Germline V gene sequence: CDR1 SNHLY, CDR2 FYNNEI. With 6 bases removed from V and 1 base from J, the gap between germline ends came to 12 bases. The CDR3 contains 14 residues. Full variable domain (remainder filled in from reference TRBV2 and TRBJ1-1): EPEVTQTPSHQVTQMGQEVILRCVPISNHLYFYWYRQILGQKVEFLVSFYNNEISEKSEIFDDQFSVERPDGSNFTLKIRSTKLEDSAMYFCASRARDGNTEAFFGQGTRLTVV.

This clone came up once. The CDR3 protein is CASSAWDRGPGPSGANVLTF. The CDR3 DNA reads TGTGCCAGCAGCGCCTGGGACAGGGGGCCCGGGCCTTCTGGGGCCAACGTCCTGACTTTC. This chain uses TRBV5-4 with TRBJ2-6; 12 bases line up with TRBD1. V dropped 4 bases and J dropped 1; count of bases not matched to a gene: 12. Germline V CDR1 and CDR2: SGHNT, YYREEE (reference sequence). This CDR3 region has 20 residues.

The gene calls are TRBV4-1 and TRBJ1-1, with 12 bases fitting TRBD1. The germline CDR1 and CDR2 sequences are MGHRA and YSYEKL. V lost 4 bases to trimming and J lost 4 bases; unmatched junction nucleotides: 7. The CDR3 is 16 amino acids. CDR3 region: CASSLGTGGLSTEAFF. As DNA, the CDR3 is TGCGCCAGCAGCCTCGGGACAGGGGGCTTGAGCACTGAAGCTTTCTTT.

The gene calls are TRBV7-9 and TRBJ1-2, with D possibly TRBD1 on 6 matching bases. With 1 base removed from V and 5 bases from J, the gap between germline ends came to 8 bases. Germline-derived CDR1 and CDR2 are SEHNR and FQNEAQ (reference sequence). The CDR3 is made up of 13 amino acids. The CDR3 DNA follows: TGTGCCAGCAGCTTAGGGACAGAGTATGGCTACACCTTC. It yields the protein CASSLGTEYGYTF.

V and J are TRBV7-9 and TRBJ2-7, with unresolved D. The CDR3 totals 13 residues. Germline CDR1 SEHNR, CDR2 FQNEAQ (reference sequence). V was trimmed by 3 bases and J by 2 bases, leaving 8 bases between them. CDR3 sequence: CASSFGLTYEQYF. Written as DNA, the CDR3 is TGTGCCAGCAGCTTTGGCCTTACCTACGAGCAGTACTTC. The entire variable domain, with the rest obtained from reference TRBV7-9 and TRBJ2-7, is as follows: DTGVSQNPRHKITKRGQNVTFRCDPISEHNRLYWYRQTLGQGPEFLTYFQNEAQLEKSRLLSDRFSAERPKGSFSTLEIQRTEQGDSAMYLCASSFGLTYEQYFGPGTRLTVT.

The chain joins TRBV9 to TRBJ1-1; 9 nucleotides match TRBD1. The CDR3 runs 15 residues. V shed 3 bases, J shed 1 base, and the junction held 4 bases outside the gene matches. Germline CDR1 SGDLS, CDR2 YYNGEE. CDR3 region: CASSARDRANTEAFF. CDR3 nucleotides: TGTGCCAGCAGCGCCCGGGACAGGGCGAACACTGAAGCTTTCTTT.

The rearrangement links TRBV2 to TRBJ1-1; D possibly corresponds to TRBD1 (5 bases). Germline V gene sequence: CDR1 SNHLY, CDR2 FYNNEI. The V gene lost 6 bases and the J gene lost 0 bases, with 17 bases spanning the gap. The CDR3 sequence is 16 residues long. The CDR3 nucleotides are TGTGCCAGCAGACCGAATGGGGACCTATTGAACACTGAAGCTTTCTTT. It is translated as CASRPNGDLLNTEAFF.

The chain combines TRBV5-1 with TRBJ1-2; TRBD1 matches 12 bases. The CDR3 sequence is 16 residues long. The V gene end was trimmed by 8 bases and the J gene end by 0 bases; junction bases not matched to a gene: 8. Germline CDR1 and CDR2: SGHRS and YFSETQ. CDR3 residues: CASSSGQGAANYGYTF. CDR3 DNA: TGCGCCAGTTCCTCGGGACAGGGGGCTGCTAACTATGGCTACACCTTC.

The chain combines TRBV28 with TRBJ2-1, with TRBD1 as a possible D gene (5 bases). Germline V gene data show CDR1 as MDHEN and CDR2 as SYDVKM. CDR3 length equals 11 residues. The ends were cut back, 5 bases at V and 8 bases at J, with 7 bases in the middle. The CDR3 here is CASSLGDEQFF. The CDR3 DNA reads TGTGCCAGCAGTCTAGGGGATGAGCAGTTCTTC.

The V and J genes are TRBV5-1 and TRBJ1-6; tentative D call: TRBD1 (6 bases). The V gene's germline CDR1 is SGHRS and CDR2 YFSETQ. The CDR3 runs to 15 residues. Deletions cut 0 bases from V and 7 bases from J, with 11 bases between. CDR3 nucleotides: TGCGCCAGCAGCTTGGCGCCAGGGGCGAATTCACCCCTCCACTTT. It specifies CASSLAPGANSPLHF.

The chain couples TRBV6-5 to TRBJ1-5; no clear D gene. CDR3 length equals 13 residues. The V end lost 6 bases, the J end lost 4 bases, and 10 bases lay between the germline ends. Germline values: CDR1 MNHEY, CDR2 SVGAGI. The CDR3 DNA follows: TGTGCCAGCAGGGGGTTAACTAATCAGCCCCAGCATTTT. Translation gives CASRGLTNQPQHF.

This clone was seen once. The V and J genes are TRBV27 and TRBJ1-4; no clear D. The CDR3 runs to 13 residues. V lost 4 bases to trimming and J lost 7 bases, with 10 bases between them. The germline V gene encodes CDR1 MNHEY and CDR2 SMNVEV (reference sequence). In DNA form, the CDR3 reads TGTGCCAGCAGTTCCTCGGGGTTTGAAAAACTGTTTTTT. Protein: CASSSSGFEKLFF.

The genes are TRBV10-2 and TRBJ1-2; D unclear. The CDR3 sequence is 16 residues long. Germline V CDR1 and CDR2: WSHSY, SAAADI. Trimming took 2 bases from V and 2 from J, leaving 15 bases between them. CDR3 in DNA: TGCGCCAGCAGTGAGGGGCCCTCACGGCTAAACTATGGCTACACCTTC. Translated, it gives CASSEGPSRLNYGYTF.

The chain carries TRBV19 and TRBJ1-3; 8 positions match TRBD1. Trimming cost V 5 bases and J 2 bases; bases outside gene matches: 5. Per germline, CDR1 LNHDA and CDR2 SQIVND (reference sequence). The CDR3 runs 15 residues. CDR3 loop: CASSRTGGPGNTIYF. In DNA, the CDR3 is TGTGCCAGTAGTCGCACAGGGGGTCCTGGAAACACCATATATTTT.

The chain carries TRBV6-1 and TRBJ2-3, with D uncertain. The CDR3 runs 14 residues. Looked up from germline, CDR1 is MNHNS and CDR2 is SASEGT. V lost 1 base, J lost 0 bases, and 5 bases lay in between. The CDR3 sequence: CASSEGGSTDTQYF. The CDR3 DNA sequence: TGTGCCAGCAGTGAAGGGGGAAGCACAGATACGCAGTATTTT.

The chain has TRBV6-5 and TRBJ1-4; no firm D call. Germline V gene lookup returns CDR1 MNHEY and CDR2 SVGAGI. The CDR3 is 15 residues long. Trimming stripped 5 bases from V and 2 bases from J, with 12 bases between. The CDR3 here is CASSHSGPTNEKLFF. CDR3 nucleotides: TGTGCCAGCAGTCATTCGGGTCCTACTAATGAAAAACTGTTTTTT.

This rearrangement joins TRBV5-8 to TRBJ1-4; D is possibly TRBD1 (5 bases). Germline CDR1 and CDR2: SGHTS and YDEGEE. V was trimmed by 4 bases and J by 0 bases, leaving 13 bases between them. This CDR3 has 16 amino acids. The CDR3 reads CASSRRASATNEKLFF. The DNA for the CDR3 is TGTGCCAGCAGCCGCAGGGCGTCAGCAACTAATGAAAAACTGTTTTTT. The whole variable domain, remainder taken from reference TRBV5-8 and TRBJ1-4, is EAGVTQSPTHLIKTRGQQATLRCSPISGHTSVYWYQQALGLGLQFLLWYDEGEERNRGNFPPRFSGRQFPNYSSELNVNALELEDSALYLCASSRRASATNEKLFFGSGTQLSVL.

The V and J genes are TRBV6-5 and TRBJ2-7, with TRBD2 matching over 7 bases. The ends lost 0 bases at V and 4 bases at J; junction bases unmatched: 9. The CDR3 length is 16 residues. Germline V CDR1 and CDR2: MNHEY, SVGAGI. CDR3 protein: CASSYSEAGSRYEQYF. CDR3 DNA sequence: TGTGCCAGCAGTTACTCTGAAGCGGGGTCGAGGTACGAGCAGTACTTC.

This chain joins TRBV30 and TRBJ1-2, with D possibly being TRBD1 (5 bases). The CDR3 runs to 17 residues. CDR1 GTSNPN and CDR2 SVGIG come from the germline V gene (reference sequence). V gave up 1 base and J gave up 4 bases, with 22 bases separating them. CDR3 amino acids: CAWSDQGGYLSRYGYTF. The CDR3 nucleotides are TGTGCCTGGAGTGACCAGGGAGGGTACCTGTCCCGCTATGGCTACACCTTC.

The gene calls are TRBV5-6 and TRBJ2-7, with TRBD1 identical over 7 bases. Trimming took 0 bases from V and 7 from J; bases not matched to a gene: 7. The CDR3 length is 14 residues. Germline V gene sequence: CDR1 SGHDT, CDR2 YYEEEE. The CDR3 spells CASSLGQGVWEQYF. CDR3 bases: TGTGCCAGCAGCTTGGGGCAGGGGGTTTGGGAGCAGTACTTC.

The J gene is TRBJ1-4, the V gene TRBV28; no reliable D call. This CDR3 region has 15 residues. V lost 6 bases and J 6 bases, leaving 17 bases between the germline ends. Germline V lookup: CDR1 MDHEN, CDR2 SYDVKM. This CDR3 is CASRSGPGRYEKLFF. The DNA for the CDR3 is TGTGCCAGCAGGTCTGGACCCGGGAGGTATGAAAAACTGTTTTTT.

The V call is TRBV5-5, the J call TRBJ2-1; TRBD2 agrees at 11 bases. The V and J ends lost 5 bases and 5 bases, in that order; junction bases with no gene match: 6. The CDR3 has 15 residues. Germline lookup yields CDR1 SGHKS and CDR2 YYEKEE (reference sequence). Written as DNA, the CDR3 is TGTGCCAGCAGGACCGGGACTAGCGGAAACAATGAGCAGTTCTTC. Encoded protein: CASRTGTSGNNEQFF.

The CDR3 region has the DNA TGTGCCAGTAGTATACAGATGGCTCTTGGCAATCAGCCCCAGCATTTT. This sequence encodes CASSIQMALGNQPQHF. The chain employs TRBV19 and TRBJ1-5, with D unclear. CDR1 is LNHDA and CDR2 is SQIVND in the germline V gene (reference sequence). CDR3 length: 16 amino acids. Trimming stripped 2 bases from V and 2 bases from J, with 13 bases between.

The chain recombines TRBV4-1 with TRBJ1-1; D is ambiguous. V was pared by 1 base and J by 1 base, with 10 bases between. The CDR3 has 15 residues. The germline CDR1 and CDR2 sequences are MGHRA and YSYEKL. The CDR3 spells CASSQGEVKNTEAFF. The CDR3 DNA is TGCGCCAGCAGCCAAGGCGAGGTAAAGAACACTGAAGCTTTCTTT.

This chain joins TRBV6-5 and TRBJ2-2, with D possibly being TRBD1 (6 bases). V was pared by 2 bases and J by 8 bases, with 12 bases between. There are 14 residues in the CDR3. Germline values: CDR1 MNHEY, CDR2 SVGAGI. The CDR3 DNA is TGTGCCAGCAGTTACCAGGGGCTAGGGGGGGAGCTGTTTTTT. Translated, it gives CASSYQGLGGELFF.